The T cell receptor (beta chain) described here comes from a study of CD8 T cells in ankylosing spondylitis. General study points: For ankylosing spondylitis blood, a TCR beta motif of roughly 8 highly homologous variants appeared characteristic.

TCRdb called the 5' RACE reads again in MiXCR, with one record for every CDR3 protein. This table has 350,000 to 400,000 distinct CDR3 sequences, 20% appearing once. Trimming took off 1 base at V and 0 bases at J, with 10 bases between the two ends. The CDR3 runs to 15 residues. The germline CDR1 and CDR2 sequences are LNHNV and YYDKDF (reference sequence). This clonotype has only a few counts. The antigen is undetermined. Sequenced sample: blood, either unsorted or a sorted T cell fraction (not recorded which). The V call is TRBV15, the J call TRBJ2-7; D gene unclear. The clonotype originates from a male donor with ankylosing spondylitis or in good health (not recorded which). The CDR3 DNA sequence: TGTGCCACCAGCAGAGGTGCAGGCAACTCCTACGAGCAGTACTTC. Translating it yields CATSRGAGNSYEQYF.